Given below is one T cell receptor (beta chain) in context. The protocol was immunoSEQ multiplex PCR, while the TCRdb copy is restricted to in-frame clones and leaves out a portion. The sample lists around 250,000 clones; roughly nine tenths were seen once. These data come from a study of blood T cell repertoires in COVID-19. The overall study: Whether acute or convalescent, the COVID-19 samples came from the United States, Italy and Spain. PBMCs, B-cell-depleted T cells, or T cells were the source of the cDNA or gDNA that made up the material.

CDR3 size: 12 residues. In germline, CDR1 is KGHSH, CDR2 LQKENI. Germline trimming cut 6 bases from V and 5 bases from J; bases unmatched to any gene: 3. This clonotype originated in a woman between 40 and 55 years old who had recovered from COVID-19. The specimen sequenced was peripheral blood. The chain couples TRBV18 to TRBJ1-1; 7 bases fit TRBD1. The CDR3: CASSPDRTEAFF. The DNA for the CDR3 is TGTGCCAGCTCCCCGGACAGGACTGAAGCTTTCTTT.